One and the same sample provided the 25 T cell receptor beta chains below, sequenced in a study of T cells expressing NK-cell markers (dated by TCRdb to about 2020). Libraries were made using 5' RACE. Sequencing was performed on an Illumina HiSeq 2000. The reads, reprocessed by TCRdb, yield one row per CDR3 protein sequence and no DNA. The sample table holds approximately 380,000 distinct CDR3 sequences. Jointly, the top ten make up roughly 5.2% of the sample. Material: blood T cells: a sorted CD56 or NKG2C T cell subset, CD4+ or CD8+ T cells, or bulk PBMC T cells (not recorded which). The receptors come from a man aged 18-70 years in good health.

V is TRBV5-5 and J is TRBJ1-5; the D gene TCRdb calls, TRBD1, cannot be checked with no DNA. Germline CDR1 is SGHKS and CDR2 is YYEKEE (reference sequence). This CDR3 spans 18 amino acids. The CDR3 loop reads CASSSVYTGGAGNQPQHF.

The J gene is TRBJ1-1, the V gene TRBV10-3; TCRdb indicates TRBD1, and absent DNA this call remains unverified. This CDR3 region has 14 residues. Germline V gene sequence: CDR1 ENHRY, CDR2 SYGVKD. The CDR3 protein is CAISELGAGTEAFF.

V is TRBV18 and J is TRBJ2-1. The germline gives CDR1 KGHSH, CDR2 LQKENI. This CDR3 has 17 amino acids. The chain's CDR3 is CASSPPGKAITYNEQFF.

The V call is TRBV20-1, the J call TRBJ2-5; no DNA is available, so the TRBD1 call from TCRdb remains unchecked. The CDR3 extends over 12 amino acids. The germline CDR1 and CDR2 sequences are DFQATT and SNEGSKA (reference sequence). CDR3 loop: CSIKEGGETQYF.

The chain carries TRBV27 and TRBJ2-5; the D gene TCRdb calls, TRBD1, cannot be checked with no DNA. Germline V gene sequence: CDR1 MNHEY, CDR2 SMNVEV (reference sequence). The CDR3 contains 18 residues. The chain's CDR3 is CASSPRVGTGGGRETQYF.

J is TRBJ2-5 and V is TRBV11-2. From germline, CDR1 is SGHAT and CDR2 FQNNGV. The CDR3 consists of 13 residues. The CDR3 sequence is CASSILRIKAQYF.

The chain joins TRBV5-1 to TRBJ2-2; TCRdb designates TRBD1, a call that cannot be tested without DNA. Germline V gives CDR1 SGHRS, CDR2 YFSETQ. This CDR3 spans 16 amino acids. The CDR3 region is CASSPWAGRNTGELFF.

The chain links TRBV7-9 to TRBJ2-1; absent DNA, TCRdb's TRBD2 call cannot be checked. This CDR3 has 16 residues. Germline V CDR1 and CDR2: SEHNR, FQNEAQ (reference sequence). The CDR3 protein is CASSPLASGVLNEQFF. The full variable domain, with the rest looked up from reference TRBV7-9 and TRBJ2-1, is DTGVSQNPRHKITKRGQNVTFRCDPISEHNRLYWYRQTLGQGPEFLTYFQNEAQLEKSRLLSDRFSAERPKGSFSTLEIQRTEQGDSAMYLCASSPLASGVLNEQFFGPGTRLTVL.

The chain is built from TRBV9 and TRBJ1-5; without DNA, the TCRdb call of TRBD1 cannot be checked. The CDR3 is 14 amino acids. Germline V gene data show CDR1 as SGDLS and CDR2 as YYNGEE. The CDR3 protein is CASSGGADNQPQHF.

The chain is built from TRBV10-3 and TRBJ2-1; the TRBD1 assignment by TCRdb is unverifiable without DNA. The CDR3 length is 14 residues. Germline V CDR1 and CDR2: ENHRY, SYGVKD. The CDR3 loop reads CAISQDRGRDEQFF.

The chain combines TRBV20-1 with TRBJ2-5; TCRdb proposes TRBD1, but this gene call is untestable without DNA. Germline values: CDR1 DFQATT, CDR2 SNEGSKA (reference sequence). The CDR3 consists of 15 residues. The CDR3 loop is CSARGGGRLRGAQYF.

This sequence joins TRBV7-2 and TRBJ1-2. In germline, CDR1 is SGHTA, CDR2 FQGNSA. This CDR3 comprises 17 residues. CDR3 sequence: CASSLAPVTVRYGSYTF.

The gene calls are TRBV7-6 and TRBJ2-5; TCRdb lists TRBD1, though no DNA is available to test this call. Germline CDR1 SGHVS, CDR2 FNYEAQ. The CDR3 is 15 residues long. CDR3 amino acids: CASSLASRVIETQYF.

The rearrangement links TRBV20-1 to TRBJ2-1; TCRdb picks TRBD2, but there is no DNA to check that call. This CDR3 has 15 residues. CDR1 is DFQATT and CDR2 is SNEGSKA in the germline V gene (reference sequence). Here the CDR3 reads CSARVPGLDEGEQFF.

This rearrangement joins TRBV2 to TRBJ2-5; the D gene TCRdb calls, TRBD1, cannot be checked with no DNA. CDR3 length: 15 amino acids. Germline assignment: CDR1 SNHLY and CDR2 FYNNEI. CDR3 sequence: CASILGTGKRETQYF.

J is TRBJ2-1 and V is TRBV7-9; lacking DNA, the TRBD1 call made by TCRdb goes unchecked. Germline values: CDR1 SEHNR, CDR2 FQNEAQ (reference sequence). The CDR3 has 15 amino acids. This CDR3 is CASSSVRQGAWEQFF. Combining the CDR3 with reference TRBV7-9 and TRBJ2-1 gives the whole variable domain DTGVSQNPRHKITKRGQNVTFRCDPISEHNRLYWYRQTLGQGPEFLTYFQNEAQLEKSRLLSDRFSAERPKGSFSTLEIQRTEQGDSAMYLCASSSVRQGAWEQFFGPGTRLTVL.

The chain joins TRBV9 to TRBJ2-5; the TCRdb call, TRBD1, lacks DNA for checking. The V gene's germline CDR1 is SGDLS and CDR2 YYNGEE. This CDR3 spans 14 amino acids. The CDR3 loop reads CASSERRTGETQYF.

This chain links TRBV5-1 with TRBJ2-3; TCRdb calls TRBD1, which cannot be checked without DNA. CDR1 SGHRS and CDR2 YFSETQ come from the germline V gene. The CDR3 is 14 residues long. The chain's CDR3 is CASGGGLFTDTQYF.

The rearrangement uses TRBV19 and TRBJ2-2; the D call of TRBD1 rests on TCRdb alone, since no DNA is present to check it. Germline V CDR1 and CDR2: LNHDA, SQIVND (reference sequence). The CDR3 length is 14 residues. CDR3 residues: CASRATGNTGELFF.

V gene TRBV6-6 combines with J gene TRBJ2-5; checking the TCRdb D call of TRBD1 is not possible without DNA. The CDR3 has 13 residues. The V gene's germline CDR1 is MNHNY and CDR2 SVGAGI (reference sequence). Here the CDR3 reads CASSWDRVKTQYF.

The chain joins TRBV5-1 to TRBJ2-2; without DNA, the TCRdb call of TRBD1 cannot be checked. Per germline, CDR1 SGHRS and CDR2 YFSETQ. The CDR3 contains 15 residues. This chain's CDR3 is CASALTDRNTGELFF.

V usage is TRBV7-9 and J usage is TRBJ2-1; the D call from TCRdb, TRBD2, cannot be confirmed without DNA. In germline, CDR1 is SEHNR, CDR2 FQNEAQ (reference sequence). The CDR3 has 14 residues. CDR3 residues: CASSPQGLYNEQFF.

The chain has TRBV5-6 and TRBJ2-7; TCRdb's D call, TRBD2, is unchecked because there is no DNA. CDR1 is SGHDT and CDR2 is YYEEEE in the germline V gene. The CDR3 runs to 11 residues. Here the CDR3 reads CASSAGSRQYF.

The V gene is TRBV21-1, the J gene TRBJ1-2; without DNA, the TCRdb call of TRBD1 cannot be checked. TRBV21-1 has pseudogene status. The CDR3 loop spans 16 amino acids. CDR3 protein: CASSKIRDRANLRDTF.

V gene TRBV10-3 combines with J gene TRBJ2-1; the TCRdb D gene call, TRBD1, has no DNA to confirm it. This CDR3 spans 15 amino acids. CDR1 is ENHRY and CDR2 is SYGVKD in the germline V gene. The CDR3 sequence: CAISPRQGRSNEQFF.